This TCR beta chain is from a study of blood T cells in healthy people across ages. This CDR3 is 16 amino acids long. With 0 bases clipped from V and 6 bases from J, the junction kept 4 bases outside the gene matches. Germline lookup yields CDR1 SGDLS and CDR2 YYNGEE. With a J-beta primer mix and a sample-barcoded 5' primer, a second PCR ran about 7 to 12 cycles. TCRdb recomputed calls from the 5' RACE reads with MiXCR, one row per CDR3 protein. The data show about 680,000 distinct CDR3 sequences, with around 48% seen just once and about 32% held by the top ten. Every sample had a minimum of 7 million PBMCs isolated. A minimum of 5 micrograms of total RNA was extracted per sample. Study findings and constraints: Naive T cell percentage showed a strong correlation with TCR beta diversity.

Of note for this clonotype: The antigen is unknown.

The genes are TRBV9 and TRBJ2-1; 12 bases fit TRBD2. The sequenced sample was blood. The source is a woman between 55 and 75 years old in good health. The CDR3 sequence is CASSVATGLAGNEQFF. In nucleotides, the CDR3 is TGTGCCAGCAGCGTAGCTACGGGACTAGCGGGCAATGAGCAGTTCTTC.